The 9 T cell receptor beta chains given below trace back to one sample, sequenced in a study of cytomegalovirus exposure and HLA in healthy donors. The PCR was carried out with 60 Vbeta primers and 13 Jbeta primers. Profiled with immunoSEQ multiplex PCR; TCRdb holds only in-frame clones, not every one. The sample holds under 130,000 clones, approximately 80% seen once. The sequencing sample was made of PBMCs. The receptors here all came from a male donor in good health and CMV-seronegative.

The chain uses TRBV2 and TRBJ2-3, with a tentative D call TRBD2 (6 bases). Germline CDR1 is SNHLY and CDR2 is FYNNEI. Trimming removed 6 bases at V and 4 bases at J, with 14 bases between. The CDR3 runs to 14 residues. CDR3 region: CASRKSGVADTQYF. DNA for the CDR3: TGTGCCAGCAGAAAGTCGGGGGTTGCAGATACGCAGTATTTT.

The chain carries TRBV6-1 and TRBJ1-5; 7 nucleotides agree with TRBD1. CDR3 length: 16 amino acids. Germline CDR1 MNHNS, CDR2 SASEGT. The V and J ends lost 2 bases and 1 base, in that order; junction bases with no gene match: 5. The CDR3: CASSEMGTESNQPQHF. In DNA form, the CDR3 reads TGTGCCAGCAGTGAAATGGGGACAGAAAGCAATCAGCCCCAGCATTTT.

This rearrangement joins TRBV6-6 to TRBJ1-2, with D unresolved. The germline V gene has CDR1 MNHNY and CDR2 SVGAGI (reference sequence). Trimming cost V 7 bases and J 7 bases, with 19 bases left between them. The CDR3 has 14 amino acids. CDR3 DNA: TGTGCCAGCACTCCCGCCCCCACCGGTGGTGGCTACACCTTC. Translating it yields CASTPAPTGGGYTF.

Note on this clone: One end of the junction varies from germline; a read error may be responsible. V usage is TRBV4-2 and J usage is TRBJ2-7, with 9 bases lining up with TRBD1. The CDR3 loop spans 13 amino acids. The germline CDR1 and CDR2 sequences are LGHNA and YNFKEQ. The CDR3 nucleotides read TGTGCCAGCAGCCAGAATGGGCGGGACAGGGCCTTCTTC. This encodes CASSQNGRDRAFF.

This clone was seen only once. The genes are TRBV7-2 and TRBJ2-7; 12 bases line up with TRBD2. Germline CDR1 reads SGHTA; CDR2 reads FQGNSA. The CDR3 is made up of 16 amino acids. V was clipped by 3 bases and J by 2 bases; unmatched bases: 5. CDR3 bases: TGTGCCAGCAGCTTCTCACTAGCGGGAGGAACCTACGAGCAGTACTTC. Translating it yields CASSFSLAGGTYEQYF.

The rearrangement links TRBV30 to TRBJ1-2; 8 bases are shared with TRBD1. In germline, CDR1 is GTSNPN, CDR2 SVGIG (reference sequence). The V and J ends lost 4 bases and 3 bases, in that order; junction bases with no gene match: 1. This CDR3 contains 12 residues. CDR3 sequence reads: CAWTGGDYGYTF. The DNA of the CDR3 is TGTGCCTGGACAGGGGGCGACTATGGCTACACCTTC.

The chain carries TRBV18 and TRBJ1-5, with D perhaps matching TRBD1 (6 bases). The CDR3 spans 20 residues. V was cut by 1 base and J by 5 bases, with 27 bases left in between. Germline CDR1 is KGHSH and CDR2 is LQKENI. CDR3 protein: CASSPRVVRTEASRYQPQHF. In nucleotides, the CDR3 is TGTGCCAGCTCACCACGTGTCGTCAGGACAGAAGCTTCTCGGTATCAGCCCCAGCATTTT. The full variable domain, in which reference TRBV18 and TRBJ1-5 provide the parts outside the CDR3, is NAGVMQNPRHLVRRRGQEARLRCSPMKGHSHVYWYRQLPEEGLKFMVYLQKENIIDESGMPKERFSAEFPKEGPSILRIQQVVRGDSAAYFCASSPRVVRTEASRYQPQHFGDGTRLSIL.

This clone was observed a single time. The V gene is TRBV27, the J gene TRBJ1-5; TRBD1 agrees at 7 bases. This CDR3 is built from 15 residues. Germline V lookup: CDR1 MNHEY, CDR2 SMNVEV (reference sequence). J lost 3 bases, V lost 6 bases, and 8 bases had no gene match. The CDR3 DNA sequence: TGTGCCAGCAGATCCGGGACAGTATCCAATCAGCCCCAGCATTTT. Its translation is CASRSGTVSNQPQHF.

The gene calls are TRBV7-9 and TRBJ1-5, with 10 nucleotides matching TRBD1. J lost 5 bases, V lost 1 base, and 8 bases had no gene match. The CDR3 contains 17 residues. CDR1 and CDR2 (germline): SEHNR, FQNEAQ (reference sequence). CDR3 bases: TGTGCCAGCAGCTTAGGTTTGGGGACAGGGGTGGATCAGCCCCAGCATTTT. Residues: CASSLGLGTGVDQPQHF. Using reference TRBV7-9 and TRBJ1-5 for the parts outside the CDR3, the full variable domain is DTGVSQNPRHKITKRGQNVTFRCDPISEHNRLYWYRQTLGQGPEFLTYFQNEAQLEKSRLLSDRFSAERPKGSFSTLEIQRTEQGDSAMYLCASSLGLGTGVDQPQHFGDGTRLSIL.